This passage covers 26 T cell receptor beta chains from one sample sequenced in a study of response to subunit inactivated influenza vaccine. From the RT-PCR reads, TCRdb called clonotypes with MiXCR, one entry per CDR3 protein. The table includes 710,000 or so distinct CDR3 sequences, less than 20% detected once. Sample: PBMCs from blood, taken less than 13 days after vaccination. These receptor sequences come from a man aged 50-59 years who received an inactivated influenza vaccine.

The table lists this clonotype with a few counts. The chain recombines TRBV10-3 with TRBJ2-1; 14 positions agree with TRBD2. This CDR3 contains 16 residues. Germline values: CDR1 ENHRY, CDR2 SYGVKD. Trimming at V came to 3 bases and at J to 8 bases, leaving 6 bases not matched to a gene. The CDR3 loop is CAISDPGTSGGYEQFF. DNA for the CDR3: TGTGCCATCAGTGATCCCGGGACTAGCGGGGGCTATGAGCAGTTCTTC.

CDR3 sequence reads: CSAKNGQIYEQYF. The DNA of the CDR3 is TGCAGTGCCAAGAACGGACAGATCTACGAGCAGTACTTC. The chain employs TRBV20-1 and TRBJ2-7, with D possibly matching TRBD1 (6 bases). Trimming took 6 bases from V and 3 from J, leaving 15 bases between them. Germline-derived CDR1 and CDR2 are DFQATT and SNEGSKA (reference sequence). The CDR3 runs 13 residues.

This clonotype has just a few counts. The genes are TRBV12-3 or TRBV12-4 and TRBJ1-5, with TRBD1 as a possible D gene (6 bases). Trimming took off 7 bases at V and 6 bases at J, with 13 bases between the two ends. The CDR3 covers 13 residues. The CDR3: CASTWGATQPQHF. The CDR3 DNA follows: TGTGCCAGCACATGGGGGGCTACTCAGCCCCAGCATTTT.

The chain is built from TRBV12-3 or TRBV12-4 and TRBJ2-2; tentatively, D is TRBD1 (5 bases). V lost 3 bases and J 1 base, leaving 15 bases between the germline ends. CDR3 size: 17 residues. DNA for the CDR3: TGTGCCAGCAGTTTGGCCCGGACATTCCGGAACACCGGGGAGCTGTTTTTT. Its protein is CASSLARTFRNTGELFF.

The sample holds many counts of this clonotype. The genes are TRBV12-3 or TRBV12-4 and TRBJ2-3; TRBD2 aligns across 8 bases. The CDR3 spans 14 residues. The J segment lost 3 bases and the V segment lost 3 bases, leaving 2 bases of the junction unmatched. The CDR3 spells CASSLSSGTDTQYF. The CDR3 region has the DNA TGTGCCAGCAGTTTGTCTAGCGGGACAGATACGCAGTATTTT.

This chain uses TRBV7-9 with TRBJ2-7, with unresolved D. V was clipped by 0 bases and J by 6 bases, with 9 bases between them. Germline values: CDR1 SEHNR, CDR2 FQNEAQ (reference sequence). CDR3 length: 13 residues. The CDR3 region is CASSLASRAEQYF. As DNA, the CDR3 is TGTGCCAGCAGCTTAGCGTCGCGAGCCGAGCAGTACTTC.

This clonotype was detected only a few times. CDR3 sequence reads: CSARAAASSGANVLTF. The CDR3 DNA sequence: TGCAGTGCTAGAGCGGCCGCTAGCTCTGGGGCCAACGTCCTGACTTTC. The V call is TRBV20-1, the J call TRBJ2-6, with D unclear. The CDR3 runs to 16 residues. The V end was cut by 1 base, the J end by 0 bases, with 10 bases between. Germline CDR1 is DFQATT and CDR2 is SNEGSKA (reference sequence).

J is TRBJ1-4 and V is TRBV15; D is possibly TRBD1 (6 bases). The germline V gene has CDR1 LNHNV and CDR2 YYDKDF (reference sequence). The CDR3 covers 16 residues. Trimming shortened V by 2 bases and J by 5 bases, and 15 bases separated the two germline ends. The chain's CDR3 is CATSRRQAAGNEKLFF. DNA for the CDR3: TGTGCCACCAGCAGACGACAGGCCGCTGGGAATGAAAAACTGTTTTTT.

This clonotype was counted a few times. The rearrangement links TRBV3-1 to TRBJ1-5; no firm D call. Germline V gives CDR1 LGHDT, CDR2 YNNKEL (reference sequence). V lost 1 base, J lost 10 bases, and 11 bases lay in between. The CDR3 runs 13 residues. CDR3 sequence reads: CASSQGLITPQHF. CDR3 nucleotides: TGTGCCAGCAGCCAAGGACTGATTACTCCCCAGCATTTT.

The chain recombines TRBV20-1 with TRBJ2-7; tentative D call: TRBD1 (5 bases). V was pared by 0 bases and J by 6 bases, with 18 bases between. This CDR3 spans 15 amino acids. Germline V gives CDR1 DFQATT, CDR2 SNEGSKA (reference sequence). This CDR3 is CSAREPQGPLSEQYF. The CDR3 DNA sequence: TGCAGTGCTAGAGAACCCCAGGGCCCACTCTCCGAGCAGTACTTC.

This clonotype has only a few counts. This chain joins TRBV9 and TRBJ2-3, with D possibly TRBD2 on 7 matching bases. This CDR3 has 15 amino acids. The germline V gene encodes CDR1 SGDLS and CDR2 YYNGEE. V gave up 3 bases and J gave up 6 bases, with 17 bases separating them. The CDR3: CASSEGGNRFDTQYF. In nucleotides, the CDR3 is TGTGCCAGCAGCGAGGGGGGGAACCGATTCGATACGCAGTATTTT.

The CDR3, as DNA: TGTGCCAGCAGATTTCGCGGGGGGAAGGAGACCCAGTACTTC. As protein: CASRFRGGKETQYF. The rearrangement links TRBV6-2 or TRBV6-3 to TRBJ2-5, with 8 nucleotides matching TRBD2. The length of the CDR3 is 14 residues. CDR1 is MNHEY and CDR2 is SVGEGT in the germline V gene. The J segment lost 5 bases and the V segment lost 6 bases, leaving 8 bases of the junction unmatched.

The gene calls are TRBV3-1 and TRBJ2-1; D remains ambiguous. The CDR3 has 17 amino acids. V shed 0 bases and J shed 7 bases, with 19 bases lying between them. The germline V gene encodes CDR1 LGHDT and CDR2 YNNKEL (reference sequence). CDR3 protein: CASSQDRHAGLRNEQFF. CDR3 DNA sequence: TGTGCCAGCAGCCAAGATCGACACGCCGGATTGAGGAATGAGCAGTTCTTC.

This clonotype has at least ten counts. CDR3 sequence: CASSAGPTDTQYF. CDR3 bases: TGTGCCAGCAGTGCCGGGCCCACAGATACGCAGTATTTT. The chain joins TRBV12-3 or TRBV12-4 to TRBJ2-3, with unresolved D. V was shortened by 5 bases and J by 2 bases, with 8 bases between the two germline ends. This CDR3 contains 13 residues.

Ten or more counts support this clonotype. The V call is TRBV5-1, the J call TRBJ2-7; 16 nucleotides match TRBD2. Germline assignment: CDR1 SGHRS and CDR2 YFSETQ. V lost 2 bases and J lost 2; bases outside the gene matches: 1. The CDR3 spans 16 residues. CDR3: CASSLGTSGRAYEQYF. The CDR3 nucleotides are TGCGCCAGCAGCTTAGGGACTAGCGGGAGGGCCTACGAGCAGTACTTC.

This clonotype was seen a handful of times. The chain combines TRBV7-2 with TRBJ2-1; TRBD2 matches at 7 bases. Trimming removed 4 bases from V and 7 bases from J; junction bases left unmatched: 13. This CDR3 region has 16 residues. From germline, CDR1 is SGHTA and CDR2 FQGNSA. The CDR3 bases are TGTGCCAGCAGCTCCTATATAGGGAGGGGCGGGAATGAGCAGTTCTTC. It translates to CASSSYIGRGGNEQFF. Full variable domain (rest looked up from reference TRBV7-2 and TRBJ2-1): GAGVSQSPSNKVTEKGKDVELRCDPISGHTALYWYRQSLGQGLEFLIYFQGNSAPDKSGLPSDRFSAERTGGSVSTLTIQRTQQEDSAVYLCASSSYIGRGGNEQFFGPGTRLTVL.

This clonotype was found a few times. Compared with germline, one end of the junction differs, possibly owing to a read error. This chain uses TRBV29-1 with TRBJ2-6; no clear D gene. CDR1 is SQVTM and CDR2 is ANQGSEA in the germline V gene. The length of the CDR3 is 11 residues. DNA for the CDR3: TGCAGCGTGGAAGGGGCCAACGTCCTGACTTTC. It translates to CSVEGANVLTF.

This clonotype was observed a handful of times. This rearrangement joins TRBV7-8 to TRBJ1-1, with D tentatively TRBD1 (5 bases). The CDR3 runs to 13 residues. Germline-derived CDR1 and CDR2 are SGHVS and FQNEAQ. V lost 5 bases and J lost 5, with 12 bases in between. DNA for the CDR3: TGTGCCAGCAGCGCCTTTGGGGGAACTGAAGCTTTCTTT. Translating it yields CASSAFGGTEAFF.

The rearrangement uses TRBV28 and TRBJ2-7, with a possible D match to TRBD2 (5 bases). The CDR3 has 11 amino acids. CDR1 is MDHEN, CDR2 SYDVKM, per germline. V lost 11 bases and J 6 bases, leaving 14 bases between the germline ends. The CDR3 reads CACSRAGEQYF. In DNA, the CDR3 is TGTGCCTGCTCGAGGGCGGGCGAGCAGTACTTC.

This clonotype was observed a handful of times. The chain joins TRBV19 to TRBJ2-2; 8 bases are shared with TRBD1. Germline V gene sequence: CDR1 LNHDA, CDR2 SQIVND (reference sequence). The V gene end was trimmed by 5 bases and the J gene end by 4 bases; junction bases not matched to a gene: 9. The CDR3 is 16 residues long. This CDR3 is CASSPRQGMPTGELFF. Written as DNA, the CDR3 is TGTGCCAGTAGTCCCAGACAGGGGATGCCCACCGGGGAGCTGTTTTTT.

The chain is built from TRBV7-2 and TRBJ2-7; 9 bases match TRBD2. CDR1 and CDR2 (germline): SGHTA, FQGNSA. The CDR3 covers 16 residues. The trim removed 1 base at V and 2 bases at J, leaving 6 bases unmatched. The CDR3 spells CASSLGPSGATYEQYF. The CDR3 DNA sequence: TGTGCCAGCAGCTTAGGTCCTAGCGGGGCAACCTACGAGCAGTACTTC.

This clonotype has a handful of counts. The chain couples TRBV24-1 to TRBJ2-4, with 11 bases aligning to TRBD1. CDR1 and CDR2 (germline): KGHDR, SFDVKD. With V trimmed by 5 bases and J by 5 bases, 10 bases remained unmatched. The CDR3 runs to 17 residues. The CDR3 loop is CATSGVSGQGGENIQYF. CDR3 DNA sequence: TGTGCCACCAGTGGGGTATCGGGACAGGGGGGAGAAAACATTCAGTACTTC.

This chain joins TRBV20-1 and TRBJ1-5; D is undetermined. CDR1 DFQATT and CDR2 SNEGSKA come from the germline V gene (reference sequence). The germline V and J ends were trimmed by 5 bases and 0 bases, with 11 bases remaining between them. This CDR3 spans 14 amino acids. The DNA for the CDR3 is TGCAGTGCTGACATGTCCCTTAGCAATCAGCCCCAGCATTTT. This translates into CSADMSLSNQPQHF.

J is TRBJ2-5 and V is TRBV6-2 or TRBV6-3, with D perhaps TRBD1 (6 bases). Germline V CDR1 and CDR2: MNHEY, SVGEGT. Trimming shortened V by 0 bases and J by 0 bases, and 20 bases separated the two germline ends. This CDR3 is built from 19 residues. As DNA, the CDR3 is TGTGCCAGCAGTTACTCCCACCCAGGGGTAGCTAGGTACCAAGAGACCCAGTACTTC. It specifies CASSYSHPGVARYQETQYF.

The gene calls are TRBV29-1 and TRBJ2-1, with 7 bases fitting TRBD1. Germline CDR1 is SQVTM and CDR2 is ANQGSEA. Unmatched junction bases numbered 15, after V lost 4 bases and J lost 9 bases. CDR3 length: 15 amino acids. CDR3 DNA: TGCAGCGTTGTTACAGGGGATTATTTGCCTGGTGAGCAGTTCTTC. This translates into CSVVTGDYLPGEQFF.

This clonotype has at least ten counts. The gene calls are TRBV25-1 and TRBJ2-7, with D unresolved. The length of the CDR3 is 13 residues. Germline V lookup: CDR1 MGHDK, CDR2 SYGVNS. Between the trimmed V and J ends, which lost 6 bases and 0 bases, there was a span of 9 bases. CDR3 DNA sequence: TGTGCCAGCAGGCCGGCCGGCTCCTACGAGCAGTACTTC. This encodes CASRPAGSYEQYF.